A selection of T cell receptor beta chains follows, all from one sample in a study of cytomegalovirus exposure and HLA in healthy donors. Libraries were prepared by immunoSEQ multiplex PCR; TCRdb keeps only in-frame clonotypes and omits some of them. The repertoire holds approximately 190,000 clones, around four fifths seen once, with approximately 7% in the top ten. The sequenced sample was PBMCs. These TCRs come from a man aged 18 to 30 in good health and CMV-seropositive. Both conserved end residues are part of each CDR3. D genes are given only for firm matches. Size tells how often a clone was seen (once, few, many) or the class of an expanded clone, and some rows leave it out.

clone_size: .; j_call: TRBJ2-3; v_call: TRBV18; d_call: TRBD2; cdr3_nt: TGTGCCAGCTCACTAGGGACTAGCGGGAGCGGCACAGATACGCAGTATTTT; cdr3_aa: CASSLGTSGSGTDTQYF
clone_size: .; j_call: TRBJ2-3; v_call: TRBV9; d_call: TRBD1; cdr3_nt: TGTGCCAGCAGCGTATCGACAGGGTCGGCAGATACGCAGTATTTT; cdr3_aa: CASSVSTGSADTQYF
clone_size: .; j_call: TRBJ2-3; v_call: TRBV28; d_call: TRBD2; cdr3_nt: TGTGCCAGCAGTTTAAACGCGGGAGGAACAGATACGCAGTATTTT; cdr3_aa: CASSLNAGGTDTQYF
clone_size: .; j_call: TRBJ2-7; v_call: TRBV11-2; d_call: .; cdr3_nt: TGTGCCAGCAGCTTAGAGGCTAGCGCCTCCTACGAGCAGTACTTC; cdr3_aa: CASSLEASASYEQYF
clone_size: few; j_call: TRBJ1-2; v_call: TRBV11-2; d_call: .; cdr3_nt: TGTGCCAGCAGTTTTTTAGGGACGGGGGGTTACGGCTACACCTTC; cdr3_aa: CASSFLGTGGYGYTF
clone_size: .; j_call: TRBJ1-1; v_call: TRBV5-1; d_call: .; cdr3_nt: TGCGCCAGCAGCTCAACAGGGAACACTGAAGCTTTCTTT; cdr3_aa: CASSSTGNTEAFF
clone_size: .; j_call: TRBJ1-2; v_call: TRBV10-3; d_call: TRBD1; cdr3_nt: TGTGCCATCAGTGCGGGACAGGGTATCTATGGCTACACCTTC; cdr3_aa: CAISAGQGIYGYTF
clone_size: once; j_call: TRBJ2-3; v_call: TRBV2; d_call: TRBD1; cdr3_nt: TGTGCCAGCAGTGAAGCGACAGGGGGGACAGATACGCAGTATTTT; cdr3_aa: CASSEATGGTDTQYF
clone_size: .; j_call: TRBJ1-2; v_call: TRBV27; d_call: .; cdr3_nt: TGTGCCAGCAGCCCAAAGGGGGGGCCCTACTATGGCTACACCTTC; cdr3_aa: CASSPKGGPYYGYTF
clone_size: .; j_call: TRBJ2-5; v_call: TRBV23-1; d_call: TRBD1; cdr3_nt: TGCGCCAGCACAGGGGACAGGGGAGGGGAGACCCAGTACTTC; cdr3_aa: CASTGDRGGETQYF
clone_size: .; j_call: TRBJ2-1; v_call: TRBV2; d_call: .; cdr3_nt: TGTGCCAGCATAGCAGGGATGCACAATGAGCAGTTCTTC; cdr3_aa: CASIAGMHNEQFF
clone_size: .; j_call: TRBJ2-5; v_call: TRBV14; d_call: TRBD1; cdr3_nt: TGTGCCAGCAGCAGATTGGGACAGCTGGAGACCCAGTACTTC; cdr3_aa: CASSRLGQLETQYF
clone_size: .; j_call: TRBJ2-7; v_call: TRBV7-9; d_call: .; cdr3_nt: TGTGCCAGTGCGGGACAGCTACCCTACGAGCAGTACTTC; cdr3_aa: CASAGQLPYEQYF
clone_size: .; j_call: TRBJ2-7; v_call: TRBV11-2; d_call: .; cdr3_nt: TGTGCCAGCAGCTTCGGGGTCTACGAGCAGTACTTC; cdr3_aa: CASSFGVYEQYF
clone_size: .; j_call: TRBJ1-1; v_call: TRBV5-1; d_call: .; cdr3_nt: TGCGCCAGCAGCTTGGCCGGTAGATATACTGAAGCTTTCTTT; cdr3_aa: CASSLAGRYTEAFF
clone_size: .; j_call: TRBJ2-7; v_call: TRBV27; d_call: TRBD2; cdr3_nt: TGTGCCAGCAGCCTCAGGTCTAGCGGCTCCTACGAGCAGTACTTC; cdr3_aa: CASSLRSSGSYEQYF
clone_size: .; j_call: TRBJ1-5; v_call: TRBV25-1; d_call: .; cdr3_nt: TGTGCCAGCACCAGCCTGCTTCTTAGCTGCAATCAGCCCCAGCATTTT; cdr3_aa: CASTSLLLSCNQPQHF
clone_size: .; j_call: TRBJ2-7; v_call: TRBV19; d_call: .; cdr3_nt: TGTGCCAGTAGTTCCGATCCCCTAGGGGCCTACGAGCAGTACTTC; cdr3_aa: CASSSDPLGAYEQYF
clone_size: .; j_call: TRBJ2-7; v_call: TRBV4-2; d_call: TRBD2; cdr3_nt: TGTGCCAGCAGCCAAGGGGCTAGCGGGGACTCCTACGAGCAGTACTTC; cdr3_aa: CASSQGASGDSYEQYF
clone_size: .; j_call: TRBJ2-1; v_call: TRBV2; d_call: TRBD2; cdr3_nt: TGTGCCAGCACTCTTAGCGGGAGCAAAAATGAGCAGTTCTTC; cdr3_aa: CASTLSGSKNEQFF
clone_size: .; j_call: TRBJ2-7; v_call: TRBV6-5; d_call: TRBD1; cdr3_nt: TGTGCCAGCAGTTTGTTGCTCGCCGGGACAGGGGGCGAGCAGTACTTC; cdr3_aa: CASSLLLAGTGGEQYF
clone_size: .; j_call: TRBJ2-3; v_call: TRBV27; d_call: .; cdr3_nt: TGTGCCAGCAGTAACATTCCAGATACGCAGTATTTT; cdr3_aa: CASSNIPDTQYF
clone_size: .; j_call: TRBJ2-7; v_call: TRBV9; d_call: .; cdr3_nt: TGTGCCAGCAGCGTGGGGACAATTTCCTACGAGCAGTACTTC; cdr3_aa: CASSVGTISYEQYF
clone_size: once; j_call: TRBJ1-4; v_call: TRBV7-2; d_call: TRBD1; cdr3_nt: TGTGCCAGCAGATGGACAGGGGGGGATGAAAAACTGTTTTTT; cdr3_aa: CASRWTGGDEKLFF
clone_size: .; j_call: TRBJ2-3; v_call: TRBV7-2; d_call: .; cdr3_nt: TGTGCCAGCAGCTTAGGCAGGGGCCTCACAGATACGCAGTATTTT; cdr3_aa: CASSLGRGLTDTQYF
clone_size: .; j_call: TRBJ2-6; v_call: TRBV7-3; d_call: .; cdr3_nt: TGTGCCAGCAGCTTAACTGGTCTTAGTCGAGGGGCCAACGTCCTGACTTTC; cdr3_aa: CASSLTGLSRGANVLTF
clone_size: .; j_call: TRBJ2-2; v_call: TRBV4-3; d_call: TRBD2; cdr3_nt: TGCGCCAGCAGCCAGAGACTAGCGGGAGGCACCGGGGAGCTGTTTTTT; cdr3_aa: CASSQRLAGGTGELFF
clone_size: few; j_call: TRBJ2-7; v_call: TRBV6-1; d_call: .; cdr3_nt: TGTGCCAGCAGTGAAGTTACCAGGGTGAACCCCTACGAGCAGTACTTC; cdr3_aa: CASSEVTRVNPYEQYF
clone_size: .; j_call: TRBJ1-1; v_call: TRBV5-6; d_call: .; cdr3_nt: TGTGCCAGCAGCCGGTTAAGCAGGGCGACTGAAGCTTTCTTT; cdr3_aa: CASSRLSRATEAFF
clone_size: .; j_call: TRBJ2-6; v_call: TRBV7-2; d_call: .; cdr3_nt: TGTGCCAGCAGCTTAGGAGGGCAGCTCTCTGGGGCCAACGTCCTGACTTTC; cdr3_aa: CASSLGGQLSGANVLTF
clone_size: .; j_call: TRBJ2-7; v_call: TRBV13; d_call: TRBD2; cdr3_nt: TGTGCCAGCAGCTTAATGAGGCTAGCGGGAACATATCGGGGCGAGCAGTACTTC; cdr3_aa: CASSLMRLAGTYRGEQYF
clone_size: .; j_call: TRBJ1-1; v_call: TRBV30; d_call: .; cdr3_nt: TGTGCCCGACGCGGAGTAGACACTGAAGCTTTCTTT; cdr3_aa: CARRGVDTEAFF
clone_size: .; j_call: TRBJ2-1; v_call: TRBV7-7; d_call: TRBD2; cdr3_nt: TGTGCCAGCAGCGTATCCGGGACTAGCGGTGAGCAGTTCTTC; cdr3_aa: CASSVSGTSGEQFF
clone_size: .; j_call: TRBJ2-6; v_call: TRBV6-6; d_call: .; cdr3_nt: TGTGCCAGCAGCAAGACTCGGCCTGGGGCCAACGTCCTGACTTTC; cdr3_aa: CASSKTRPGANVLTF
clone_size: .; j_call: TRBJ2-7; v_call: TRBV4-2; d_call: .; cdr3_nt: TGTGCCAGCAGCCAAGCTGGATCCTCGGGGGAGCAGTACTTC; cdr3_aa: CASSQAGSSGEQYF
clone_size: once; j_call: TRBJ2-2; v_call: TRBV6-4; d_call: TRBD1; cdr3_nt: TGTGCCAGCAGTCAGACAGGGGATCCCGGGGAGCTGTTTTTT; cdr3_aa: CASSQTGDPGELFF
clone_size: .; j_call: TRBJ2-7; v_call: TRBV7-8; d_call: TRBD1; cdr3_nt: TGTGCCAGCACCTTATGGGACAGGGCTGGGACCGAGCAGTACTTC; cdr3_aa: CASTLWDRAGTEQYF
clone_size: .; j_call: TRBJ1-1; v_call: TRBV14; d_call: .; cdr3_nt: TGTGCCAGCAGCGTTTCCGTGAACACTGAAGCTTTCTTT; cdr3_aa: CASSVSVNTEAFF
clone_size: .; j_call: TRBJ2-3; v_call: TRBV27; d_call: TRBD2; cdr3_nt: TGTGCCAGCAGACTAGCGGGAGGAGATACGCAGTATTTT; cdr3_aa: CASRLAGGDTQYF
clone_size: .; j_call: TRBJ2-5; v_call: TRBV28; d_call: .; cdr3_nt: TGTGCCAGCAGTTCCCACCTGTCGGGGGAAGAGACCCAGTACTTC; cdr3_aa: CASSSHLSGEETQYF
clone_size: .; j_call: TRBJ2-7; v_call: TRBV7-9; d_call: TRBD1; cdr3_nt: TGTGCCAGCAGCTTAGGGGACAGGGGCGGTCACGAGCAGTACTTC; cdr3_aa: CASSLGDRGGHEQYF